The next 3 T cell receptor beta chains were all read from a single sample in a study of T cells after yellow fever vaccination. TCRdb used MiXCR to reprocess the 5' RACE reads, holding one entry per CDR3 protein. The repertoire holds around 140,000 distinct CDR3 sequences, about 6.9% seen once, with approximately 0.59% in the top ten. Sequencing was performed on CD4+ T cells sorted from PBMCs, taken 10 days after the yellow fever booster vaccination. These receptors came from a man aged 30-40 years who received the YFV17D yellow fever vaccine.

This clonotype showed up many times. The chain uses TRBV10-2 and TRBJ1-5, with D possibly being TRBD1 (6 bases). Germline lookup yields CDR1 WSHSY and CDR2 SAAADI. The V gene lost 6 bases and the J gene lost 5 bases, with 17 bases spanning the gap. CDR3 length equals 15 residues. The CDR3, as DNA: TGCGCCAGCAGCGCGAGGGGGGACGGGGATCAGCCCCAGCATTTT. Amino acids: CASSARGDGDQPQHF.

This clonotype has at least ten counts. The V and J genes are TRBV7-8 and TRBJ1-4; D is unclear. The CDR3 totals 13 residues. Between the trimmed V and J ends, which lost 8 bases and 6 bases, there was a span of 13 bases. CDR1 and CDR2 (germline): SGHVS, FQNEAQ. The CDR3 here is CASGSHGHEKLFF. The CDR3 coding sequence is TGTGCCAGCGGGTCCCATGGGCATGAAAAACTGTTTTTT.

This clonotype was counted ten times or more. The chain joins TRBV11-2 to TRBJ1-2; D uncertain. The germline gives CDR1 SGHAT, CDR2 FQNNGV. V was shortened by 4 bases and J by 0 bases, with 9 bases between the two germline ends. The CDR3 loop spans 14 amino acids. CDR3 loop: CASSSLRSNYGYTF. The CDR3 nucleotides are TGTGCCAGCAGCTCGTTACGTTCTAACTATGGCTACACCTTC.